This T cell receptor (beta chain) was observed in a study of cytotoxic CD8 clonotypes in ibrutinib-treated CLL. About the study: The cohort had around 10 relapsed/refractory and over 14 treatment-naive patients, 17 to 18 IGHV unmutated.

Method: immunoSEQ multiplex PCR; TCRdb's copy keeps in-frame clones and lacks some. The sample holds fewer than 400,000 clones, about 61% seen once. Trimming cost V 7 bases and J 5 bases; bases outside gene matches: 10. The CDR3 runs to 14 residues. Germline V gene sequence: CDR1 SGHDT, CDR2 YYEEEE. The sample was PBMCs, taken after 36 months of ibrutinib treatment. The V gene is TRBV5-6, the J gene TRBJ2-7, with TRBD2 matching over 9 bases. This clonotype was obtained from a human donor with chronic lymphocytic leukemia. CDR3 amino acids: CASQKLAGDHEQYF. CDR3 DNA sequence: TGTGCCAGCCAAAAATTAGCGGGAGATCACGAGCAGTACTTC.